The 17 T cell receptor beta chains below were found in one sample sequenced in a study of blood T cell repertoires in COVID-19. Using immunoSEQ multiplex PCR, the repertoire was profiled, and TCRdb retains in-frame clones only, with some absent. The table records fewer than 250,000 clones, 83% of them present only once. The sequenced material came from peripheral blood. The origin of the receptors is a human donor in a cohort sampled during active COVID-19.

This rearrangement joins TRBV7-2 to TRBJ2-3; tentatively, D is TRBD1 (5 bases). V was trimmed by 1 base and J by 4 bases, leaving 6 bases between them. The CDR3 is made up of 13 amino acids. Germline V gene data show CDR1 as SGHTA and CDR2 as FQGNSA. The CDR3 here is CASSLGQSDTQYF. The CDR3 DNA sequence: TGTGCCAGCAGCTTAGGACAGTCAGATACGCAGTATTTT.

The chain has TRBV11-3 and TRBJ2-2, with D possibly being TRBD2 (6 bases). The CDR3 totals 17 residues. CDR1 and CDR2 from the germline V gene are SGHNT and YENEEA. Trimming shortened V by 4 bases and J by 3 bases, and 18 bases separated the two germline ends. The CDR3 nucleotides read TGTGCCAGCAGCTCGCCCCGGGGGAGGTTGGACACCGGGGAGCTGTTTTTT. It codes for CASSSPRGRLDTGELFF.

The table lists this clone with a count of one. The chain uses TRBV27 and TRBJ2-5; the match to TRBD2 covers 11 bases. This CDR3 spans 15 amino acids. CDR1 MNHEY and CDR2 SMNVEV come from the germline V gene (reference sequence). The junction had 5 bases not matched to a gene; V was cut back by 6 bases and J by 2 bases. In DNA, the CDR3 is TGTGCCAGCAGCCGGAGACTAGCGGGGCAAGAGACCCAGTACTTC. Translated, it gives CASSRRLAGQETQYF.

This chain links TRBV5-1 with TRBJ2-5; D might be TRBD2 (5 bases). V was pared by 3 bases and J by 7 bases, with 10 bases between. CDR1 and CDR2 from the germline V gene are SGHRS and YFSETQ. CDR3 size: 12 residues. In DNA form, the CDR3 reads TGCGCCAGCAGCTCGGAGGTTGGGACCCAGTACTTC. It translates to CASSSEVGTQYF. Full variable domain (missing parts from reference TRBV5-1 and TRBJ2-5): KAGVTQTPRYLIKTRGQQVTLSCSPISGHRSVSWYQQTPGQGLQFLFEYFSETQRNKGNFPGRFSGRQFSNSRSEMNVSTLELGDSALYLCASSSEVGTQYFGPGTRLLVL.

This rearrangement joins TRBV5-1 to TRBJ2-5, with TRBD2 identical over 8 bases. Germline-derived CDR1 and CDR2 are SGHRS and YFSETQ. V gave up 1 base and J gave up 2 bases; unmatched junction bases: 4. The CDR3 runs 15 residues. This CDR3 reads CASSLYSGVQETQYF. For the CDR3, the DNA is TGCGCCAGCAGCTTGTATAGCGGGGTTCAAGAGACCCAGTACTTC. The whole variable domain, remainder taken from reference TRBV5-1 and TRBJ2-5, is KAGVTQTPRYLIKTRGQQVTLSCSPISGHRSVSWYQQTPGQGLQFLFEYFSETQRNKGNFPGRFSGRQFSNSRSEMNVSTLELGDSALYLCASSLYSGVQETQYFGPGTRLLVL.

The chain uses TRBV9 and TRBJ2-7, with 7 bases identical to TRBD1. The junction had 4 bases not matched to a gene; V was cut back by 0 bases and J by 1 base. This CDR3 spans 15 amino acids. Germline V CDR1 and CDR2: SGDLS, YYNGEE. CDR3 protein: CASSVAPTGSYEQYF. Here the CDR3 DNA reads TGTGCCAGCAGCGTAGCTCCGACAGGGTCCTACGAGCAGTACTTC.

This rearrangement joins TRBV7-2 to TRBJ2-3, with 10 bases aligning to TRBD2. The CDR3 has 16 amino acids. Germline CDR1 reads SGHTA; CDR2 reads FQGNSA. Trimming removed 5 bases from V and 0 bases from J; junction bases left unmatched: 5. The CDR3 region has the DNA TGTGCCAGCAGCAAGGGACTAGCGCCTAGCACAGATACGCAGTATTTT. Translation: CASSKGLAPSTDTQYF. The entire variable domain, with the rest obtained from reference TRBV7-2 and TRBJ2-3, is as follows: GAGVSQSPSNKVTEKGKDVELRCDPISGHTALYWYRQSLGQGLEFLIYFQGNSAPDKSGLPSDRFSAERTGGSVSTLTIQRTQQEDSAVYLCASSKGLAPSTDTQYFGPGTRLTVL.

The chain employs TRBV25-1 and TRBJ2-7; TRBD1 might be the D (5 bases). The V and J ends lost 7 bases and 3 bases respectively, with 13 bases between them. Per germline, CDR1 MGHDK and CDR2 SYGVNS. The CDR3 runs to 13 residues. The CDR3 nucleotides read TGTGCCAGCAACCCGGACGGACACTACGAGCAGTACTTC. As protein: CASNPDGHYEQYF.

The chain has TRBV19 and TRBJ2-7; D is uncertain. Trimming cost V 2 bases and J 7 bases, with 18 bases left between them. This CDR3 contains 15 residues. Germline V gene data show CDR1 as LNHDA and CDR2 as SQIVND (reference sequence). CDR3 in amino acids: CASSISTVSTAEQYF. Written as DNA, the CDR3 is TGTGCCAGTAGTATATCTACAGTGTCAACCGCGGAGCAGTACTTC.

The chain uses TRBV12-3 or TRBV12-4 and TRBJ2-5, with TRBD2 as a possible D gene (5 bases). The CDR3 has 12 amino acids. V lost 8 bases to trimming and J lost 4 bases, with 11 bases between them. The CDR3 DNA follows: TGTGCCAGCTCGAGGGAAGTAGAGACCCAGTACTTC. This codes for CASSREVETQYF.

The V gene is TRBV21-1, the J gene TRBJ1-1; no DNA check was done on the table's D call, TRBD1. TRBV21-1 is tagged as a pseudogene. CDR3 length equals 13 residues. CDR3 nucleotide sequence: TGTGCCAACCCCGGGACATTGAACACTGAAGCTTTCTTT. Residues: CANPGTLNTEAFF.

This clone was detected once. J is TRBJ1-2 and V is TRBV6-5, with a tentative D call TRBD1 (5 bases). CDR1 and CDR2 (germline): MNHEY, SVGAGI. CDR3 size: 13 residues. Trimming left V 6 bases short and J 1 base short, with 9 bases between. The CDR3 coding sequence is TGTGCCAGCAGCCGGGGGGGTAACTATGGCTACACCTTC. Its translation: CASSRGGNYGYTF.

The chain carries TRBV7-9 and TRBJ2-7, with 8 bases that match TRBD2. The germline gives CDR1 SEHNR, CDR2 FQNEAQ (reference sequence). V lost 1 base and J lost 7; bases outside the gene matches: 3. The CDR3 has 13 residues. CDR3 in DNA: TGTGCCAGCAGCTTAGGTAGCGGGAAAGAGCAGTACTTC. This encodes CASSLGSGKEQYF.

The rearrangement uses TRBV24-1 and TRBJ1-5; weak D call: TRBD1 (6 bases). Trimming shortened V by 2 bases and J by 5 bases, and 15 bases separated the two germline ends. CDR1 is KGHDR, CDR2 SFDVKD, per germline. This CDR3 spans 16 amino acids. The CDR3 protein is CATSDSQGYSYQPQHF. Here the CDR3 DNA reads TGTGCCACCAGTGATTCACAGGGCTACTCTTATCAGCCCCAGCATTTT.

The V call is TRBV7-3, the J call TRBJ2-7; D gene ambiguous. The CDR3 sequence is 13 residues long. Germline V gives CDR1 SGHTA, CDR2 FQGTGA. V shed 0 bases and J shed 2 bases, with 5 bases lying between them. The CDR3 here is CASSLTETYEQYF. The CDR3 DNA follows: TGTGCCAGCAGCTTAACTGAGACCTACGAGCAGTACTTC.

The rearrangement joins TRBV6-5 to TRBJ1-2; D gene unclear. Germline CDR1 and CDR2: MNHEY and SVGAGI. The V end lost 8 bases, the J end lost 4 bases, and 11 bases lay between the germline ends. The CDR3 covers 12 residues. The CDR3 DNA follows: TGTGCCAGCGTCATCGGGAGCTATGGCTACACCTTC. It yields the protein CASVIGSYGYTF.

The rearrangement links TRBV4-1 to TRBJ2-1; 8 bases are shared with TRBD2. The CDR3 sequence is 15 residues long. The ends lost 2 bases at V and 4 bases at J; junction bases unmatched: 4. Germline CDR1 and CDR2: MGHRA and YSYEKL. Written as DNA, the CDR3 is TGCGCCAGCAGCCAACCCCGGGGGGGGTACAATGAGCAGTTCTTC. Its translation: CASSQPRGGYNEQFF.